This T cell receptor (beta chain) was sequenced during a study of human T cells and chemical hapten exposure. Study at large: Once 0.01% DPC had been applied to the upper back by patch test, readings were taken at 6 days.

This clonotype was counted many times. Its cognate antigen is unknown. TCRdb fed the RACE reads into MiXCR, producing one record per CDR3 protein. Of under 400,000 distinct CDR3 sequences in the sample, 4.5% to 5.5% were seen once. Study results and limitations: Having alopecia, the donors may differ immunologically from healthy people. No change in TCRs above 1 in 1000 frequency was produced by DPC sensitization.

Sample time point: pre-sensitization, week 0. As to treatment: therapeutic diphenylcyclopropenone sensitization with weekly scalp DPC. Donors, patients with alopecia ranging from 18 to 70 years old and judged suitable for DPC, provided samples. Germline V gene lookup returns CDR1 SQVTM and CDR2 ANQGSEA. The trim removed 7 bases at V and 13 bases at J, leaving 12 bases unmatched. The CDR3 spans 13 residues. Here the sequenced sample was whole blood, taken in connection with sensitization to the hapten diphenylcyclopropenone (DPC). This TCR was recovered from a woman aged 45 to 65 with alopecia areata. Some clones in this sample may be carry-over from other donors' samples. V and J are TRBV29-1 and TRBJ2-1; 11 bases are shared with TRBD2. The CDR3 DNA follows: TGCAGCGCCGAGGAGGGACTAGCGGATTTCCAGTTCTTC. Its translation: CSAEEGLADFQFF.